The 10 T cell receptor beta chains presented below share a single source sample, sequenced in a study of blood T cell repertoires in COVID-19. Repertoires were generated with immunoSEQ multiplex PCR, while TCRdb's copy carries only in-frame clones and drops some. The sample contains more than 250,000 clones, around nine tenths of which appear only once. The sample comprised PBMCs or T cells enriched from blood (not recorded which). These receptor sequences come from a woman aged 25 to 39 who had recovered from COVID-19.

The chain recombines TRBV5-1 with TRBJ1-5; 8 bases are a match to TRBD1. V lost 1 base and J lost 3; bases outside the gene matches: 3. CDR1 SGHRS and CDR2 YFSETQ come from the germline V gene. The CDR3 length is 15 residues. CDR3 sequence: CASSLWTGPNQPQHF. The CDR3 coding sequence is TGCGCCAGCAGCTTGTGGACAGGGCCCAATCAGCCCCAGCATTTT.

This clone was recorded a few times. The chain joins TRBV6-2 or TRBV6-3 to TRBJ2-1; no clear D gene. Germline V CDR1 and CDR2: MNHEY, SVGEGT. V gave up 2 bases and J gave up 5 bases, with 10 bases separating them. This CDR3 is 14 amino acids long. For the CDR3, the DNA is TGTGCCAGCAGTTACGTTAGTCACGACAATGAGCAGTTCTTC. Its translation is CASSYVSHDNEQFF.

This clone was found a few times. J is TRBJ1-1 and V is TRBV19; a weak D match, TRBD1 (5 bases). The CDR3 is 13 residues long. V lost 7 bases to trimming and J lost 6 bases, with 15 bases between them. From germline, CDR1 is LNHDA and CDR2 SQIVND (reference sequence). The DNA for the CDR3 is TGTGCCAGTACCCTAAGGATAGGGGCTGAAGCTTTCTTT. As protein: CASTLRIGAEAFF.

The chain combines TRBV7-2 with TRBJ1-2, with D possibly being TRBD1 (5 bases). This CDR3 has 14 amino acids. Germline V gene sequence: CDR1 SGHTA, CDR2 FQGNSA. V was pared by 1 base and J by 5 bases, with 11 bases between. The CDR3 is CASSLGATEYGYTF. CDR3 bases: TGTGCCAGCAGCTTAGGTGCGACAGAGTATGGCTACACCTTC.

This clone was recorded once. This chain uses TRBV10-2 with TRBJ1-2; a possible D gene is TRBD1 (6 bases). CDR1 WSHSY and CDR2 SAAADI come from the germline V gene. The ends were cut back, 5 bases at V and 2 bases at J, with 15 bases in the middle. The CDR3 has 15 residues. The CDR3 here is CASSPDVGANYGYTF. The CDR3, as DNA: TGCGCCAGCAGTCCGGATGTGGGGGCAAACTATGGCTACACCTTC.

This chain links TRBV6-1 with TRBJ2-2, with 8 bases that match TRBD2. The CDR3 sequence is 16 residues long. The junction had 8 bases not matched to a gene; V was cut back by 4 bases and J by 4 bases. CDR1 MNHNS and CDR2 SASEGT come from the germline V gene. CDR3: CASSARGGSGTGELFF. In DNA, the CDR3 is TGTGCCAGCAGTGCCCGGGGGGGCTCGGGCACCGGGGAGCTGTTTTTT.

The rearrangement joins TRBV9 to TRBJ1-4; D is perhaps TRBD1 (5 bases). V was cut by 4 bases and J by 3 bases, with 13 bases left in between. CDR3 length equals 15 residues. Germline V gene sequence: CDR1 SGDLS, CDR2 YYNGEE. The CDR3 region is CASSPLGGPNEKLFF. In DNA, the CDR3 is TGTGCCAGCAGCCCGCTGGGGGGACCTAATGAAAAACTGTTTTTT.

This chain links TRBV24-1 with TRBJ1-3; D gene uncertain. V shed 7 bases and J shed 4 bases, with 13 bases lying between them. This CDR3 has 14 amino acids. Germline CDR1 is KGHDR and CDR2 is SFDVKD. The chain's CDR3 is CATSGRARGNTIYF. The CDR3 coding sequence is TGTGCCACCAGCGGGCGGGCGCGGGGAAACACCATATATTTT.

This sequence joins TRBV10-1 and TRBJ1-6, with D perhaps matching TRBD1 (5 bases). Trimming took 7 bases from V and 7 from J, leaving 17 bases between them. From germline, CDR1 is WNHNN and CDR2 SYGVQD (reference sequence). CDR3 length: 15 residues. Written as DNA, the CDR3 is TGCGCCAGCACCGAGACAGAATCAGAGAATTCACCCCTCCACTTT. Its protein product is CASTETESENSPLHF.

This chain links TRBV6-2 or TRBV6-3 with TRBJ2-1; no reliable D call. The germline V and J ends were trimmed by 4 bases and 0 bases, with 13 bases remaining between them. From germline, CDR1 is MNHEY and CDR2 SVGEGT. CDR3 length: 16 amino acids. The DNA for the CDR3 is TGTGCCAGCAGTTTCCAAACTATTTCCTCCTACAATGAGCAGTTCTTC. It yields the protein CASSFQTISSYNEQFF.